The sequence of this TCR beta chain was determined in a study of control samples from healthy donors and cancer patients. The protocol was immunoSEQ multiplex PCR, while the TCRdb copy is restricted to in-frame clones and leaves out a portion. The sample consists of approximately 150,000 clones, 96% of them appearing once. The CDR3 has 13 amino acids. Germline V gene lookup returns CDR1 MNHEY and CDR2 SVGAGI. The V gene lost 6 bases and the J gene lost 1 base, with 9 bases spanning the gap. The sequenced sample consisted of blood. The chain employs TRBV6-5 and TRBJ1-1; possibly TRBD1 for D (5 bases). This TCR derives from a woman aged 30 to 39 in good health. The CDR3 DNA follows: TGTGCCAGCAGCACAGGAGCGAACACTGAAGCTTTCTTT. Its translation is CASSTGANTEAFF.